This T cell receptor (beta chain) was sequenced for a study of post-analysis software for immune sequencing data. General study findings and limits: The study found TRBV5-6, TRBV5-1 and TRBV20-1 among 5 or 6 TRBV segments more frequent in patients than controls.

From germline, CDR1 is DFQATT and CDR2 SNEGSKA (reference sequence). The CDR3 consists of 14 residues. Unmatched junction bases numbered 4, after V lost 4 bases and J lost 2 bases. As to this clonotype: Its antigen remains unidentified.

Incorporated into the TCR beta cDNA libraries were unique molecular identifiers, which served to reduce PCR and sequencing biases. Input populations of roughly 0.9 to 10 million T cells gave rise to a few hundred thousand cDNA molecules. TCRdb re-called the PCR reads through MiXCR, storing one row per CDR3 protein. The sample records hundreds of thousands of distinct CDR3 sequences, 30% being singletons. The chain joins TRBV20-1 to TRBJ2-7; 11 bases are a match to TRBD1. The clonotype was recovered from a girl under 18 with multiple sclerosis. The material sequenced was blood. The CDR3 DNA reads TGCAGTGCTACTAAGGGACAGGGGGCCTACGAGCAGTACTTC. Translated, it gives CSATKGQGAYEQYF.